A selection of T cell receptor delta chains follows, all from one sample in a study of delta chains in infants with herpesvirus infections. TCRdb fed the RT-PCR reads into CATT to redo clone calling. Here the sample spans some 1,400 delta-chain clones, almost 30% being singletons. The specimen was peripheral blood, collected at time point 1 of longitudinal follow-up. The receptor set was obtained from a human donor who was a Ugandan infant, either HIV-exposed or HIV-unexposed (not recorded which). The conserved cysteine and the conserved F or W are not part of the CDR3 here. Each record gives: V gene, J gene, CDR3 protein.

TRDV1	TRDJ2	ALGPPSDLGDLWSAQLF
TRDV2	TRDJ3	ACDTGSKSTVRIRGCPWDTRQMF
TRDV1	TRDJ1	ALGSGGLSVLMYTDKLI
TRDV1	TRDJ1	ALGEATAGDVEGYTDKLI
TRDV1	TRDJ1	ALGPEFPLTGGSPNTDKLI
TRDV2	TRDJ1	ACDRGLGGPAGELI
TRDV1	TRDJ1	ALGDRSLYWGILRETDKLI
TRDV1	TRDJ1	ALGELVLRRWGPLYTDKLI
TRDV1	TRDJ1	ALGERVAPVQNFIRGGIAGAYTDKLI
TRDV2	TRDJ1	ACDDLGDTDCDKLI
TRDV1	TRDJ1	ALGDPRPEETDKLI
TRDV2	TRDJ1	ACDDLGDTACDKLI
TRDV1	TRDJ1	ALGTSSPNWGIRLATDKLI
TRDV1	TRDJ1	ALGEHSIGTWGMRGTDKLI
TRAV38-2/DV8	TRDJ1	AYRTPTGGYHTDKLI
TRDV3	TRDJ2	AFRGTAGGSLPAGGIRGALTAQLF